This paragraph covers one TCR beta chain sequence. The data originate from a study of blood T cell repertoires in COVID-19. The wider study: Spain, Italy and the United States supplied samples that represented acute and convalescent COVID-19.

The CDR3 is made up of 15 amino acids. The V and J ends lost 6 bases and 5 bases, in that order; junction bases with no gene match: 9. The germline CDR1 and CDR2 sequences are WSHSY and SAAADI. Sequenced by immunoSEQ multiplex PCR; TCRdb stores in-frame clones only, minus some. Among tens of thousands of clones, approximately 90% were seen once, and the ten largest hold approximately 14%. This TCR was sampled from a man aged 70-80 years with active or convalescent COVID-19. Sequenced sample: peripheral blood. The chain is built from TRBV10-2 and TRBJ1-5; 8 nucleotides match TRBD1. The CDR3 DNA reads TGCGCCAGCAGGAAGGACAGGGCGTCTTATCAGCCCCAGCATTTT. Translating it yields CASRKDRASYQPQHF.